This TCR beta chain was identified in a study of shared clonotypes between healthy human individuals. Trimming left V 4 bases short and J 0 bases short, with 4 bases between. CDR3 size: 12 residues. The germline V gene encodes CDR1 SQVTM and CDR2 ANQGSEA. Naive CD8 cells were CD45RO-negative, positively selected for CCR7, excluding terminally differentiated effector memory CD45RA+ cells. Sequencing used immunoSEQ multiplex PCR; TCRdb keeps in-frame clones, though not all of them. The repertoire includes roughly 590,000 clones, nearly 97% of them detected once, and 0.095% to 0.12% sits in the top ten.

This TCR was recovered from a woman aged 25 to 45 in good health. The V and J genes are TRBV29-1 and TRBJ2-4; D uncertain. The sequencing sample was made of naive CD8+ T cells sorted from blood. CDR3 amino acids: CSVAGAKNIQYF. The CDR3 DNA reads as TGCAGCGTTGCAGGAGCCAAAAACATTCAGTACTTC.